This entry features one T cell receptor (beta chain) sequence. Antigen: not known. TCRdb's table, derived via immunoSEQ multiplex PCR, lists solely in-frame clones and lacks some. The sample includes some 2,100,000 clones, 90% to 97% of them seen just once. This sample is drawn from a study of shared clonotypes between healthy human individuals. Across the study: Aged between 18 and 49, the donors were two women and three men.

After removal of 1 base from V and 2 bases from J, the junction contained 5 bases not matched to a gene. The CDR3 extends over 16 amino acids. Germline V gene sequence: CDR1 SGHAT, CDR2 FQNNGV. General observations from the study: Few donors limited the genetic and exposure-history diversity represented. Naive CD4 clonotypes were shared across a few donors at roughly 5%.

The source is a man aged 18-30 years in good health. Sequencing input: naive CD4+ T cells sorted from blood. Noted subset: CD45RA+ positively selected. The chain combines TRBV11-2 with TRBJ2-3, with 8 positions matching TRBD2. Here the CDR3 DNA reads TGTGCCAGCAGCTTAGTGGAACTAGCGGTCACAGATACGCAGTATTTT. The encoded protein is CASSLVELAVTDTQYF.